One and the same sample provided the 4 T cell receptor beta chains below, sequenced in a study of cytomegalovirus exposure and HLA in healthy donors. The PCR made use of 60 Vbeta and 13 Jbeta primers. Sequenced by immunoSEQ multiplex PCR; TCRdb stores in-frame clones only, minus some. The data contain 85,000 to 100,000 clones, about 76% of them singletons. What was sequenced was PBMCs. The receptor source for this set is a woman aged 40 to 50 in good health and CMV-seronegative.

V gene TRBV4-3 combines with J gene TRBJ1-2; no firm D call. Germline V gene sequence: CDR1 LGHNA, CDR2 YSLEER. This CDR3 is 15 amino acids long. The V end lost 3 bases, the J end lost 0 bases, and 11 bases lay between the germline ends. CDR3 sequence reads: CASSHGERPNYGYTF. The CDR3 DNA is TGCGCCAGCAGCCACGGAGAGAGGCCTAACTATGGCTACACCTTC.

The chain has TRBV7-2 and TRBJ1-4; no clear D gene. Germline CDR1 is SGHTA and CDR2 is FQGNSA. V gave up 2 bases and J gave up 0 bases, with 7 bases separating them. The CDR3 covers 15 residues. The CDR3 DNA follows: TGTGCCAGCAGCTTAATCTACGCAACTAATGAAAAACTGTTTTTT. This translates into CASSLIYATNEKLFF.

This clone occurred once. The genes are TRBV19 and TRBJ1-1; the match to TRBD1 covers 7 bases. The ends lost 7 bases at V and 4 bases at J; junction bases unmatched: 3. Germline V CDR1 and CDR2: LNHDA, SQIVND (reference sequence). This CDR3 is built from 12 residues. CDR3 sequence (DNA): TGTGCCAGTACCTCAGGGGGCACTGAAGCTTTCTTT. Amino acids: CASTSGGTEAFF.

V and J are TRBV13 and TRBJ2-7; 7 bases align to TRBD2. This CDR3 has 14 residues. In germline, CDR1 is PRHDT, CDR2 FYEKMQ (reference sequence). V lost 3 bases to trimming and J lost 2 bases; unmatched junction nucleotides: 4. The CDR3 nucleotides read TGTGCCAGCAGCTTTTTCGGGGGGACCTACGAGCAGTACTTC. Translating it yields CASSFFGGTYEQYF.